The 6 T cell receptor beta chains reported below all come from one sample, sequenced in a study of vaccination effects on CD4 cells after COVID-19. ViraFEST expansion of antigen-specific CD4+ T cells with viral peptide pools preceded sequencing. Culture proceeded for approximately 10 days, and CD4+ T cells were then isolated. The person was diagnosed with PCR-confirmed SARS-CoV-2 infection between March and December 2020. Participants were given two doses of BNT162b2 or mRNA-1273 vaccine. Assay used: immunoSEQ multiplex PCR; TCRdb lists only in-frame clones, some missing. The data show some 15,000 clones, over 70% seen once. For these receptors, no antigen is known. Material: CD4+ T cells from PBMCs cultured with SARS-CoV-2 spike peptides, obtained after COVID-19 vaccination. Every receptor here comes from a human donor who had a prior SARS-CoV-2 infection.

This clone was picked up a small number of times. This rearrangement joins TRBV6-5 to TRBJ2-3; no clear D. Germline V gene data show CDR1 as MNHEY and CDR2 as SVGAGI. The length of the CDR3 is 15 residues. The V and J ends lost 0 bases and 0 bases respectively, with 7 bases between them. In DNA form, the CDR3 reads TGTGCCAGCAGTTACTCGACGACTAGCACAGATACGCAGTATTTT. Translation: CASSYSTTSTDTQYF.

This clone was seen a few times. The genes are TRBV5-1 and TRBJ2-1, with TRBD2 identical over 11 bases. Germline lookup yields CDR1 SGHRS and CDR2 YFSETQ. Trimming cost V 8 bases and J 2 bases; bases outside gene matches: 3. This CDR3 comprises 14 residues. The CDR3 protein is CASCSGGAYNEQFF. The CDR3 nucleotides are TGCGCCAGTTGTAGCGGGGGGGCCTACAATGAGCAGTTCTTC.

The genes are TRBV30 and TRBJ1-6; D remains unclear. CDR1 is GTSNPN, CDR2 SVGIG, per germline (reference sequence). The CDR3 is 13 amino acids. V shed 0 bases and J shed 7 bases, with 7 bases lying between them. The chain's CDR3 is CAWSVRWNSPLHF. CDR3 sequence (DNA): TGTGCCTGGAGTGTTAGGTGGAATTCACCCCTCCACTTT.

The genes are TRBV18 and TRBJ2-5, with D possibly TRBD1 on 5 matching bases. The CDR3 is made up of 13 amino acids. Germline V lookup: CDR1 KGHSH, CDR2 LQKENI. V was shortened by 3 bases and J by 1 base, with 6 bases between the two germline ends. The chain's CDR3 is CASSPDSQETQYF. CDR3 sequence (DNA): TGTGCCAGCTCACCTGACAGCCAAGAGACCCAGTACTTC.

This chain connects TRBV29-1 to TRBJ2-1; either TRBD1 or TRBD2 may fit D (5 bases each). V lost 3 bases, J lost 9 bases, and 15 bases lay in between. CDR1 SQVTM and CDR2 ANQGSEA come from the germline V gene. This CDR3 has 13 amino acids. The CDR3 reads CSVDPGTVGEQFF. Written as DNA, the CDR3 is TGCAGCGTTGACCCCGGGACCGTAGGTGAGCAGTTCTTC.

The chain couples TRBV5-4 to TRBJ1-2; 11 nucleotides agree with TRBD1. CDR1 and CDR2 from the germline V gene are SGHNT and YYREEE (reference sequence). The J segment lost 6 bases and the V segment lost 3 bases, leaving 7 bases of the junction unmatched. The CDR3 totals 15 residues. The CDR3 DNA is TGTGCCAGCAGCTCAAAGGACAGGGGGCAAGATGGCTACACCTTC. This encodes CASSSKDRGQDGYTF. Supplemented by reference TRBV5-4 and TRBJ1-2, the full variable domain reads ETGVTQSPTHLIKTRGQQVTLRCSSQSGHNTVSWYQQALGQGPQFIFQYYREEENGRGNFPPRFSGLQFPNYSSELNVNALELDDSALYLCASSSKDRGQDGYTFGSGTRLTVV.